These T cell receptor beta chains were read from a single sample in a study of blood T cell repertoires in COVID-19. TCRdb keeps only in-frame clones here, not all; method: immunoSEQ multiplex PCR. The repertoire has 340,000 or so clones, around 86% of them found once; the top ten carry 1%. The sequenced sample was peripheral blood. The receptors derive from a middle-aged man with active or convalescent COVID-19. The CDR3 runs from the conserved cysteine through the conserved F or W. The D gene is left open where the match is weak. Not every row has a clone size; where given, it reads once, few, many or a size class.

clone size | J gene | V gene | D gene | CDR3 protein | CDR3 DNA
once | TRBJ1-1 | TRBV2 | TRBD1 | CASSGQGVTEAFF | TGTGCCAGCAGTGGGCAGGGGGTCACTGAAGCTTTCTTT
few | TRBJ2-2 | TRBV18 | TRBD1 | CASSSRQGSPNSGELFF | TGTGCCAGCTCATCTAGACAGGGTAGCCCGAACTCCGGGGAGCTGTTTTTT
. | TRBJ2-6 | TRBV9 | TRBD2 | CASSVGRAGGPGANVLTF | TGTGCCAGCAGCGTAGGGCGAGCGGGGGGGCCTGGGGCCAACGTCCTGACTTTC
. | TRBJ2-6 | TRBV27 | . | CASRKTGSGANVLTF | TGTGCCAGCAGAAAAACAGGCTCTGGGGCCAACGTCCTGACTTTC
. | TRBJ1-1 | TRBV5-1 | TRBD1 | CASSSQGARTEAFF | TGCGCCAGCAGCTCACAGGGGGCGCGGACTGAAGCTTTCTTT
. | TRBJ2-7 | TRBV5-6 | TRBD2 | CASSFPLAGGYEQYF | TGTGCCAGCAGCTTCCCGTTAGCGGGGGGCTACGAGCAGTACTTC
. | TRBJ2-1 | TRBV3-1/TRBV3-2 | TRBD2 | CASSQDHFGGLAGLTYNEQFF | TGTGCCAGCAGCCAAGATCACTTCGGGGGACTAGCGGGACTCACCTACAATGAGCAGTTCTTC
. | TRBJ1-1 | TRBV6-4 | TRBD1 | CANLRQGGNTEAFF | TGTGCCAACCTCCGACAGGGCGGTAACACTGAAGCTTTCTTT
. | TRBJ1-5 | TRBV19 | . | CASSSAGIGQPQHF | TGTGCCAGTAGTTCCGCGGGGATAGGTCAGCCCCAGCATTTT
. | TRBJ1-3 | TRBV4-1 | TRBD1 | CASSQGEGASGNTIYF | TGCGCCAGCAGCCAAGGCGAGGGGGCTTCTGGAAACACCATATATTTT
once | TRBJ1-5 | TRBV2 | TRBD1 | CASSERTGHNQPQHF | TGTGCCAGCAGTGAACGGACAGGGCATAATCAGCCCCAGCATTTT
. | TRBJ1-4 | TRBV5-4 | TRBD1 | CASSTTGKEEKLFF | TGTGCCAGCAGCACGACAGGGAAGGAGGAAAAACTGTTTTTT
. | TRBJ2-7 | TRBV2 | TRBD1 | CASITGTGLYEQYF | TGTGCCAGTATAACCGGGACAGGACTCTACGAGCAGTACTTC
few | TRBJ1-1 | TRBV2 | TRBD1 | CASSGDRGIVEAFF | TGTGCCAGCAGTGGAGACAGGGGGATTGTTGAAGCTTTCTTT
. | TRBJ1-3 | TRBV3-1/TRBV3-2 | . | CASSQFSGTGNTIYF | TGTGCCAGCAGCCAGTTCTCCGGGACTGGAAACACCATATATTTT
. | TRBJ2-2 | TRBV4-1 | TRBD1 | CASSPDGRGTRWGRAGELFF | TGCGCCAGCAGTCCAGATGGCAGGGGGACGAGGTGGGGTAGAGCCGGGGAGCTGTTTTTT
. | TRBJ2-3 | TRBV7-3 | TRBD2 | CASSPLAGAVDTQYF | TGTGCCAGCAGCCCGTTAGCGGGAGCCGTAGATACGCAGTATTTT
. | TRBJ1-3 | TRBV4-2 | . | CASSQGGTGFGNTIYF | TGTGCCAGCAGCCAAGGGGGAACAGGGTTCGGAAACACCATATATTTT
. | TRBJ2-7 | TRBV7-2 | TRBD1 | CASSLADRGRYEQYF | TGTGCCAGCAGCTTGGCGGACAGGGGGCGATACGAGCAGTACTTC
. | TRBJ2-2 | TRBV2 | . | CASSERPRAGELFF | TGTGCCAGCAGTGAGAGGCCTCGGGCCGGGGAGCTGTTTTTT
. | TRBJ1-1 | TRBV5-1 | TRBD1 | CASSLSWGQAPMNTEAFF | TGCGCCAGCAGCTTAAGTTGGGGACAGGCTCCCATGAACACTGAAGCTTTCTTT
. | TRBJ1-2 | TRBV12-3/TRBV12-4 | . | CASSLTVDYGYTF | TGTGCCAGCAGTTTAACAGTAGACTATGGCTACACCTTC
. | TRBJ1-5 | TRBV30 | TRBD1 | CAWSRQGDQPQHF | TGTGCCTGGAGTAGACAGGGCGATCAGCCCCAGCATTTT
once | TRBJ2-5 | TRBV5-1 | TRBD2 | CASSDTGLDEETQYF | TGCGCCAGCAGCGATACGGGACTAGATGAAGAGACCCAGTACTTC
. | TRBJ2-3 | TRBV28 | . | CASSLEGTDDTQYF | TGTGCCAGCAGTTTAGAAGGCACAGACGATACGCAGTATTTT
once | TRBJ2-5 | TRBV30 | . | CAWNGHYQETQYF | TGTGCCTGGAATGGACACTACCAAGAGACCCAGTACTTC
. | TRBJ2-1 | TRBV5-1 | TRBD2 | CASRGRVAGGTSEQFF | TGCGCCAGCAGAGGCCGGGTAGCGGGGGGTACTAGTGAGCAGTTCTTC
. | TRBJ1-3 | TRBV10-3 | TRBD1 | CAITDDRDGGTIYF | TGTGCCATCACCGACGACAGGGACGGAGGGACCATATATTTT
. | TRBJ2-5 | TRBV27 | TRBD2 | CASSYRLAENQETQYF | TGTGCCAGCAGTTACCGACTAGCGGAGAACCAAGAGACCCAGTACTTC
. | TRBJ1-2 | TRBV19 | . | CASHREPYGYTF | TGTGCCAGCCACAGGGAGCCCTATGGCTACACCTTC
. | TRBJ1-1 | TRBV4-2 | . | CASSQDPGTFLEAFF | TGTGCCAGCAGCCAAGACCCCGGGACATTTCTTGAAGCTTTCTTT